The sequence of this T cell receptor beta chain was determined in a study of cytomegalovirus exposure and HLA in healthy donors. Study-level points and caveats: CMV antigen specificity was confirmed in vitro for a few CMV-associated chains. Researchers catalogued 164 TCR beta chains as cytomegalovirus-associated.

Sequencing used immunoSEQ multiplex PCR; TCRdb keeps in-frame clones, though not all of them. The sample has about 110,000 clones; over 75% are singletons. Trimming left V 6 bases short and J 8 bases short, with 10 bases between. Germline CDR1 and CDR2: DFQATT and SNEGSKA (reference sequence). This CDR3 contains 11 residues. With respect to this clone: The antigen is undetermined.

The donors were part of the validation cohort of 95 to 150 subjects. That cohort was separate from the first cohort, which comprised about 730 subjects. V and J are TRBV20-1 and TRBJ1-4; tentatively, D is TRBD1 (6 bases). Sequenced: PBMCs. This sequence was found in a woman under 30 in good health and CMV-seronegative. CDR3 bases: TGCAGTGCGGGGGCCCGAGAAAAACTGTTTTTT. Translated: CSAGAREKLFF.